One and the same sample provided the 18 T cell receptor beta chains below, sequenced in a study of T cells after yellow fever vaccination. MiXCR, run by TCRdb on the 5' RACE reads, gives a single entry per CDR3 protein. There are about 360,000 distinct CDR3 sequences in the sample; 6% to 8% occur only once, and about 15% lies in the top ten. The sample was PBMCs, taken 5 days after the yellow fever booster vaccination. These receptors all stem from a man younger than 45 who received the YFV17D yellow fever vaccine.

This clonotype turned up a few times. The V call is TRBV19, the J call TRBJ2-2; D is possibly TRBD1 (6 bases). This CDR3 is built from 16 residues. The V end lost 7 bases, the J end lost 0 bases, and 15 bases lay between the germline ends. Germline V gene sequence: CDR1 LNHDA, CDR2 SQIVND (reference sequence). The CDR3 region is CASTQQGSANTGELFF. In DNA, the CDR3 is TGTGCCAGTACCCAACAGGGTTCGGCGAACACCGGGGAGCTGTTTTTT.

This chain links TRBV5-1 with TRBJ2-5; the D gene is possibly TRBD2 (6 bases). Per the germline V gene, CDR1 is SGHRS and CDR2 is YFSETQ. CDR3 length equals 16 residues. The V and J ends lost 1 base and 3 bases respectively, with 16 bases between them. The CDR3 DNA follows: TGCGCCAGCAGCTTGAGGGAGGCTAGCAGTAAAGAGACCCAGTACTTC. Amino acids: CASSLREASSKETQYF.

This clonotype showed up just a few times. The rearrangement links TRBV5-4 to TRBJ2-3; D may be TRBD1 (5 bases). Per the germline V gene, CDR1 is SGHNT and CDR2 is YYREEE (reference sequence). The CDR3 consists of 14 residues. V was shortened by 7 bases and J by 0 bases, with 12 bases between the two germline ends. The DNA for the CDR3 is TGTGCCAGCGAGGAGTCAGGGAGCACAGATACGCAGTATTTT. This translates into CASEESGSTDTQYF.

Only a few counts were recorded for this clonotype. The chain is built from TRBV29-1 and TRBJ1-4, with D possibly matching TRBD1 (5 bases). CDR1 and CDR2 (germline): SQVTM, ANQGSEA. This CDR3 is built from 13 residues. Trimming removed 7 bases from V and 6 bases from J, with 15 bases in between. CDR3 bases: TGCAGCGCTGCAAGGGGAGGGGATGAAAAACTGTTTTTT. Its protein is CSAARGGDEKLFF.

J is TRBJ2-1 and V is TRBV29-1; D call uncertain. The germline gives CDR1 SQVTM, CDR2 ANQGSEA. The CDR3 runs to 16 residues. The ends were cut back, 5 bases at V and 0 bases at J, with 17 bases in the middle. The CDR3 nucleotides are TGCAGCGTTAGTCTTTCGAGTCGAGGCTCCTACAATGAGCAGTTCTTC. Its translation: CSVSLSSRGSYNEQFF.

The chain has TRBV20-1 and TRBJ1-5, with D tentatively TRBD1 (6 bases). The V gene lost 4 bases and the J gene lost 7 bases, with 14 bases spanning the gap. The CDR3 is 13 amino acids. Germline lookup yields CDR1 DFQATT and CDR2 SNEGSKA (reference sequence). The CDR3 here is CSATPGGGQPQHF. The CDR3, as DNA: TGCAGTGCTACTCCCGGGGGCGGGCAGCCCCAGCATTTT.

This clonotype has just a few counts. The chain recombines TRBV7-2 with TRBJ1-5, with TRBD1 matching 9 bases. The germline CDR1 and CDR2 sequences are SGHTA and FQGNSA. With V trimmed by 5 bases and J by 6 bases, 8 bases remained unmatched. The CDR3 spans 15 residues. The CDR3 bases are TGTGCCAGCAGCCGCACCACAGGGGGCGTTCAGCCCCAGCATTTT. Translation gives CASSRTTGGVQPQHF.

The sample holds a few counts of this clonotype. CDR3 protein: CAISGETNTQYF. The CDR3 nucleotides read TGTGCCATCAGTGGAGAAACGAATACGCAGTATTTT. The chain combines TRBV10-3 with TRBJ2-3; no firm D call. Trimming removed 4 bases at V and 7 bases at J, with 9 bases between. Germline CDR1 ENHRY, CDR2 SYGVKD. This CDR3 contains 12 residues.

With regard to this clonotype: Being one base from a much bigger clone, this may be a read error. This chain links TRBV5-6 with TRBJ2-4; TRBD2 matches at 7 bases. The V segment lost 7 bases and the J segment 12 bases; nucleotides outside the gene matches: 19. Per the germline V gene, CDR1 is SGHDT and CDR2 is YYEEEE. This CDR3 is 15 amino acids long. CDR3 sequence: CASGSRLSVGGSQYF. The DNA of the CDR3 is TGTGCCAGCGGCTCCCGACTAAGCGTCGGGGGGAGTCAGTACTTC. The full variable domain, rest sourced from reference TRBV5-6 and TRBJ2-4, is DAGVTQSPTHLIKTRGQQVTLRCSPKSGHDTVSWYQQALGQGPQFIFQYYEEEERQRGNFPDRFSGHQFPNYSSELNVNALLLGDSALYLCASGSRLSVGGSQYFGAGTRLSVL.

This clonotype was seen many times. This chain joins TRBV10-1 and TRBJ2-3; no definite D call. With 3 bases removed from V and 6 bases from J, the gap between germline ends came to 7 bases. The CDR3 runs 12 residues. Germline V gene data show CDR1 as WNHNN and CDR2 as SYGVQD (reference sequence). This CDR3 reads CASSDGRDTQYF. The CDR3 nucleotides read TGCGCCAGCAGTGACGGTCGCGATACGCAGTATTTT.

The V and J genes are TRBV7-9 and TRBJ2-7; D is undetermined. The V and J ends lost 1 base and 7 bases respectively, with 8 bases between them. Germline CDR1 is SEHNR and CDR2 is FQNEAQ (reference sequence). The CDR3 length is 12 residues. The CDR3 sequence: CASSLEGWEQYF. DNA for the CDR3: TGTGCCAGCAGCTTAGAGGGTTGGGAGCAGTACTTC. The full variable domain, completed using reference TRBV7-9 and TRBJ2-7, is DTGVSQNPRHKITKRGQNVTFRCDPISEHNRLYWYRQTLGQGPEFLTYFQNEAQLEKSRLLSDRFSAERPKGSFSTLEIQRTEQGDSAMYLCASSLEGWEQYFGPGTRLTVT.

This clonotype came up many times. The genes are TRBV29-1 and TRBJ2-7; D unresolved. Germline CDR1 and CDR2: SQVTM and ANQGSEA. The CDR3 is made up of 12 amino acids. The V end lost 4 bases, the J end lost 0 bases, and 7 bases lay between the germline ends. The CDR3 DNA is TGCAGCGTTGGGTCCAGCTCCTACGAGCAGTACTTC. It translates to CSVGSSSYEQYF.

This clonotype turned up a few times. The chain recombines TRBV6-2 or TRBV6-3 with TRBJ2-4; 14 bases agree with TRBD2. The CDR3 extends over 17 amino acids. V lost 1 base, J lost 7 bases, and 6 bases stayed unmatched. Germline V CDR1 and CDR2: MNHEY, SVGEGT. The CDR3 region is CASSYLGLAGDQNIQYF. CDR3 DNA: TGTGCCAGCAGTTACTTGGGACTAGCGGGAGATCAGAACATTCAGTACTTC.

This clonotype came up a few times. J is TRBJ2-4 and V is TRBV20-1; 7 bases fit TRBD1. The CDR3 spans 16 residues. CDR1 DFQATT and CDR2 SNEGSKA come from the germline V gene (reference sequence). V was clipped by 1 base and J by 0 bases; unmatched bases: 6. CDR3 protein: CSARGYRGPAKNIQYF. As DNA, the CDR3 is TGCAGTGCTAGAGGCTACAGGGGTCCAGCCAAAAACATTCAGTACTTC.

With regard to this clonotype: A much larger clone sits a single nucleotide away, making a read error possible. CDR3 sequence: CASSDSAYQPQYF. CDR3 bases: TGTGCCAGCAGTGACTCAGCGTATCAGCCCCAGTATTTT. The chain combines TRBV6-5 with TRBJ1-5; D gene uncertain. The last part of the DNA fits TRBJ2-3 better; the J call may be wrong. Germline values: CDR1 MNHEY, CDR2 SVGAGI. The CDR3 extends over 13 amino acids.

V usage is TRBV12-3 or TRBV12-4 and J usage is TRBJ1-3; D remains ambiguous. The V end was cut by 8 bases, the J end by 4 bases, with 15 bases between. The CDR3 sequence is 14 residues long. The CDR3 spells CASRLKRRGNTIYF. The CDR3 DNA sequence: TGTGCCAGCCGTCTTAAGAGACGGGGAAACACCATATATTTT.

This clonotype was picked up a small number of times. V and J are TRBV12-3 or TRBV12-4 and TRBJ1-2; 8 nucleotides align to TRBD1. With V trimmed by 1 base and J by 7 bases, 2 bases remained unmatched. The CDR3 loop spans 13 amino acids. CDR3 in amino acids: CASSLVQGGGYTF. As DNA, the CDR3 is TGTGCCAGCAGTTTAGTACAGGGGGGTGGCTACACCTTC.

This sequence joins TRBV10-2 and TRBJ2-4; TRBD2 aligns across 13 bases. Germline V lookup: CDR1 WSHSY, CDR2 SAAADI. J gave up 0 bases and V 10 bases, and 9 bases lay outside the gene matches. The CDR3 is made up of 17 amino acids. This CDR3 reads CATLGLAGDRAKNIQYF. CDR3 DNA: TGCGCCACACTCGGACTAGCGGGAGACAGAGCCAAAAACATTCAGTACTTC.